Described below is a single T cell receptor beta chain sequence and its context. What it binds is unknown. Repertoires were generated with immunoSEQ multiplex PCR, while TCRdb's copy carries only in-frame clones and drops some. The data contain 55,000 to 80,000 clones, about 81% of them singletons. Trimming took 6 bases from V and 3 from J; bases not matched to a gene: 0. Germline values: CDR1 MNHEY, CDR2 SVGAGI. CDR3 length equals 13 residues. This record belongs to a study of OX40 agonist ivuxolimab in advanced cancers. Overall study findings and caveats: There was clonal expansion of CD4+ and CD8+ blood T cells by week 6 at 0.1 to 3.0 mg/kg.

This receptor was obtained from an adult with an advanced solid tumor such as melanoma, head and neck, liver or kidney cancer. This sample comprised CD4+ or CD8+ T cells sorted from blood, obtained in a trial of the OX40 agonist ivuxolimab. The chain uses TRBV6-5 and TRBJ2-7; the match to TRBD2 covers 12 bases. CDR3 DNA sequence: TGTGCCAGCAGACTAGCGGGGGGCTACGAGCAGTACTTC. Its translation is CASRLAGGYEQYF.